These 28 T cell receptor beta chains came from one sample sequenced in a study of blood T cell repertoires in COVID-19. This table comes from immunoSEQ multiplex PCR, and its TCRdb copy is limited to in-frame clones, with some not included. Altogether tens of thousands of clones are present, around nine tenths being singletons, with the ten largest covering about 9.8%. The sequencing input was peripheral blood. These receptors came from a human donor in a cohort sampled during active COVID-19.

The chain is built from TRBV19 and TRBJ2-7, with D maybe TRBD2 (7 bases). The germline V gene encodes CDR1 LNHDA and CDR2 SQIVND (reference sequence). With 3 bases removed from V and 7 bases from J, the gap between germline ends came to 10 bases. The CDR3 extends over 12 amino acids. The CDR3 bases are TGTGCCAGTAGTATGGGAGGGGGAGAGCAGTACTTC. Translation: CASSMGGGEQYF.

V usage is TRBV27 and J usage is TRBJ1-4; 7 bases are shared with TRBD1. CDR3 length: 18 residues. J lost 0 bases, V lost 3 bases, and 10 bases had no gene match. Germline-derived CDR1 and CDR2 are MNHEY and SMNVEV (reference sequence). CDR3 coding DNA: TGTGCCAGCAGTTTCTTTATGAGGGGGCAAGCAACTAATGAAAAACTGTTTTTT. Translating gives CASSFFMRGQATNEKLFF.

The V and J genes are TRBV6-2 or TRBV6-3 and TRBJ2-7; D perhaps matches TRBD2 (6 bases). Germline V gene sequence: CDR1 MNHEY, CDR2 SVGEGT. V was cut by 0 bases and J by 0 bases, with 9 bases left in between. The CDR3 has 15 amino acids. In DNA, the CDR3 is TGTGCCAGCAGTTACTCGGCGGGGAGCTCCTACGAGCAGTACTTC. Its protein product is CASSYSAGSSYEQYF.

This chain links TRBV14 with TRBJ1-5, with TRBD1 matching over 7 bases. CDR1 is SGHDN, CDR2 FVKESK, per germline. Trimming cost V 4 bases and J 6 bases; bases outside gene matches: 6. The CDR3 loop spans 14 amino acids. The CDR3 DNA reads TGTGCCAGCAGCCGACAGGGAAGTGTTCAGCCCCAGCATTTT. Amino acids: CASSRQGSVQPQHF. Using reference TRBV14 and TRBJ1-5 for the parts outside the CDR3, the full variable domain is EAGVTQFPSHSVIEKGQTVTLRCDPISGHDNLYWYRRVMGKEIKFLLHFVKESKQDESGMPNNRFLAERTGGTYSTLKVQPAELEDSGVYFCASSRQGSVQPQHFGDGTRLSIL.

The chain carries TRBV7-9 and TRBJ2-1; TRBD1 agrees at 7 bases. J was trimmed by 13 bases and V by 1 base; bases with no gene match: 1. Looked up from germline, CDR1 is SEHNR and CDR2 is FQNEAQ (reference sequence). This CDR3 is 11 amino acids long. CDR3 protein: CASSLGDSQFF. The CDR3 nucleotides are TGTGCCAGCAGCTTAGGGGACAGTCAGTTCTTC.

CDR3 region: CASLRDIQNQPQHF. DNA for the CDR3: TGTGCCAGCCTTCGGGACATTCAAAATCAGCCCCAGCATTTT. This sequence joins TRBV2 and TRBJ1-5, with D possibly matching TRBD1 (6 bases). The CDR3 has 14 residues. Trimming pared 8 bases from V and 4 bases from J, leaving 15 bases between. Germline V gene data show CDR1 as SNHLY and CDR2 as FYNNEI. Drawing the rest from reference TRBV2 and TRBJ1-5, the complete variable domain is EPEVTQTPSHQVTQMGQEVILRCVPISNHLYFYWYRQILGQKVEFLVSFYNNEISEKSEIFDDQFSVERPDGSNFTLKIRSTKLEDSAMYFCASLRDIQNQPQHFGDGTRLSIL.

The CDR3 loop is CASSLGLAMETQYF. CDR3 DNA: TGTGCCAGCAGCTTGGGACTAGCGATGGAGACCCAGTACTTC. The V call is TRBV5-4, the J call TRBJ2-5; 8 nucleotides match TRBD2. The CDR3 has 14 amino acids. Germline V gene sequence: CDR1 SGHNT, CDR2 YYREEE (reference sequence). J was trimmed by 5 bases and V by 0 bases; bases with no gene match: 3.

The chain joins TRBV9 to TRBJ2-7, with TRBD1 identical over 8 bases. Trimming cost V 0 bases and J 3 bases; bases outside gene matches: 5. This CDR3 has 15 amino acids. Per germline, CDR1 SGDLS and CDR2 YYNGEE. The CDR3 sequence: CASSVGGTGGYEQYF. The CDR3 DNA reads TGTGCCAGCAGCGTAGGTGGGACAGGAGGCTACGAGCAGTACTTC.

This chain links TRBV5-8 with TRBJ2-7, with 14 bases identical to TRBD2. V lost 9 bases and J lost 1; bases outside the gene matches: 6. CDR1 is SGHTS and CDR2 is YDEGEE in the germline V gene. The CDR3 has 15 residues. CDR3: CATRTSGGPSYEQYF. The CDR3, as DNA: TGTGCCACACGGACTAGCGGGGGGCCGTCCTACGAGCAGTACTTC.

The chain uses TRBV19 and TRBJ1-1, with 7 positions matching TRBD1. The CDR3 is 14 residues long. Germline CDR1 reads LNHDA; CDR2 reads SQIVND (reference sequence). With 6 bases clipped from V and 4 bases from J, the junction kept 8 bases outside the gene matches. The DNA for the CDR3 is TGTGCCAGTAGCAGCCGACAGGGACCCACTGAAGCTTTCTTT. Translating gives CASSSRQGPTEAFF. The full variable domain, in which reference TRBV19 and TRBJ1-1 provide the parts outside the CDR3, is DGGITQSPKYLFRKEGQNVTLSCEQNLNHDAMYWYRQDPGQGLRLIYYSQIVNDFQKGDIAEGYSVSREKKESFPLTVTSAQKNPTAFYLCASSSRQGPTEAFFGQGTRLTVV.

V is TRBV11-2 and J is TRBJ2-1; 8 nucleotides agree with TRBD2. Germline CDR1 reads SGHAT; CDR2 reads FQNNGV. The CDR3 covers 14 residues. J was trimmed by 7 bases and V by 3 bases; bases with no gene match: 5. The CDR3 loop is CASSFGAGANEQFF. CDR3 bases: TGTGCCAGCAGCTTCGGAGCGGGAGCAAATGAGCAGTTCTTC.

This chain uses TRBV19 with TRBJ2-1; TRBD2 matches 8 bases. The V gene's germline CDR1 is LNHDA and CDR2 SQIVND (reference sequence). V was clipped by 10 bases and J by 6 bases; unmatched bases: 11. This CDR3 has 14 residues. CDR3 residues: CATKGSGRANEQFF. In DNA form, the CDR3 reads TGTGCCACGAAAGGGAGCGGGAGAGCCAATGAGCAGTTCTTC.

CDR3 coding DNA: TGTGCCAGCAGTTTTTTGGGAGTCACTGAAGCTTTCTTT. Its protein is CASSFLGVTEAFF. The rearrangement joins TRBV27 to TRBJ1-1; the D is unclear. Germline CDR1 and CDR2: MNHEY and SMNVEV (reference sequence). Trimming shortened V by 3 bases and J by 4 bases, and 9 bases separated the two germline ends. The CDR3 is 13 residues long.

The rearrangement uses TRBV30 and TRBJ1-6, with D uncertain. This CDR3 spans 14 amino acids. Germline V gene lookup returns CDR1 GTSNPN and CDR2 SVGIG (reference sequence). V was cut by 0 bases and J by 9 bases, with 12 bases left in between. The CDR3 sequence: CAWSVGLQSSPLHF. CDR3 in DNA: TGTGCCTGGAGTGTCGGACTTCAGAGTTCACCCCTCCACTTT. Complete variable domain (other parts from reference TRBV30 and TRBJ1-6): SQTIHQWPATLVQPVGSPLSLECTVEGTSNPNLYWYRQAAGRGLQLLFYSVGIGQISSEVPQNLSASRPQDRQFILSSKKLLLSDSGFYLCAWSVGLQSSPLHFGNGTRLTVT.

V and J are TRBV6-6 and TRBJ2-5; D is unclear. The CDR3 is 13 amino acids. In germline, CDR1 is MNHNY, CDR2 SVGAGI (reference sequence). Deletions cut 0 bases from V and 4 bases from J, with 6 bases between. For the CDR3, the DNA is TGTGCCAGCAGTTACTCCGCGCTAGAGACCCAGTACTTC. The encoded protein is CASSYSALETQYF.

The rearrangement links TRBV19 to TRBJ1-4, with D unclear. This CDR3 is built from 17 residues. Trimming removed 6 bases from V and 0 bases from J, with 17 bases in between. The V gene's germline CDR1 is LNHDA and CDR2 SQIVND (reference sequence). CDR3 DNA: TGTGCCAGTAGACCAACGAGAGAAATTGCAACTAATGAAAAACTGTTTTTT. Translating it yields CASRPTREIATNEKLFF.

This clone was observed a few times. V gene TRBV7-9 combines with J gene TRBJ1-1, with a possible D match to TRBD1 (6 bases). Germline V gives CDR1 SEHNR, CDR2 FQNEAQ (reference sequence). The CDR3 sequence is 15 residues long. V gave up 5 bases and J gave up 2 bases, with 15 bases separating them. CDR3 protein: CASSPLGHLNTEAFF. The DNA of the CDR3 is TGTGCCAGCAGCCCATTGGGACATCTTAACACTGAAGCTTTCTTT.

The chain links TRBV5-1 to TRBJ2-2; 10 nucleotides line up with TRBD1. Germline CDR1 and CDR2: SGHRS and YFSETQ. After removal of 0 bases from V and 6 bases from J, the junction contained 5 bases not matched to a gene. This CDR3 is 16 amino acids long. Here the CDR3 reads CASSLATGGASGELFF. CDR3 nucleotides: TGCGCCAGCAGCTTGGCGACAGGGGGCGCTTCCGGGGAGCTGTTTTTT.

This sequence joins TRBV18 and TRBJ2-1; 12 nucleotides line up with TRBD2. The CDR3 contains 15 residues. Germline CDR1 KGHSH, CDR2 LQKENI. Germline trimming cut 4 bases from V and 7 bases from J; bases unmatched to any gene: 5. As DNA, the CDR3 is TGTGCCAGCTCACTTACTAGCGGGGGGACAAATGAGCAGTTCTTC. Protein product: CASSLTSGGTNEQFF.

The CDR3: CASSPLPGGNEQFF. In DNA form, the CDR3 reads TGCGCCAGCAGTCCCTTACCGGGCGGGAATGAGCAGTTCTTC. The chain recombines TRBV10-2 with TRBJ2-1; possibly TRBD2 for D (5 bases). CDR3 length equals 14 residues. V gave up 5 bases and J gave up 7 bases, with 15 bases separating them. Germline lookup yields CDR1 WSHSY and CDR2 SAAADI.

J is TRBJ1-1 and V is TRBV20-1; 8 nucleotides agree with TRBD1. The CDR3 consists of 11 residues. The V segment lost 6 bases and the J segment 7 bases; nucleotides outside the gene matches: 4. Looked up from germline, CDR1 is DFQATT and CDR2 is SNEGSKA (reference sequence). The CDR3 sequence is CSARQGFEAFF. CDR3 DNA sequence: TGCAGTGCAAGACAGGGGTTTGAAGCTTTCTTT.

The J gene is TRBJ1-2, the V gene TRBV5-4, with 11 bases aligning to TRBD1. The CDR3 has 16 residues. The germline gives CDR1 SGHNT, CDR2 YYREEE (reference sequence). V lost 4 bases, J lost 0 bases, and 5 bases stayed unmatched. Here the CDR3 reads CASSPDRGPPNYGYTF. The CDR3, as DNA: TGTGCCAGCAGCCCGGACAGGGGGCCTCCTAACTATGGCTACACCTTC. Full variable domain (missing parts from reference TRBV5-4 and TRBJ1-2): ETGVTQSPTHLIKTRGQQVTLRCSSQSGHNTVSWYQQALGQGPQFIFQYYREEENGRGNFPPRFSGLQFPNYSSELNVNALELDDSALYLCASSPDRGPPNYGYTFGSGTRLTVV.

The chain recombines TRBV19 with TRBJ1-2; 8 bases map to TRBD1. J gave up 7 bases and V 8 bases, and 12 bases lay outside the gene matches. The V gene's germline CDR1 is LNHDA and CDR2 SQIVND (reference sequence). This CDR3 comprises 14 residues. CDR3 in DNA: TGTGCCAGTCAAGCTCAGGGGGCGCGGGTTGGCTACACCTTC. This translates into CASQAQGARVGYTF.

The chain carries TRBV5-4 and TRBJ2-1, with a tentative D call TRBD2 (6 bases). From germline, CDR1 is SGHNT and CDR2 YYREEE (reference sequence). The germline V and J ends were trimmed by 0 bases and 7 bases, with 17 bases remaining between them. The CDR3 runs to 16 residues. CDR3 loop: CASSLGGGARANEQFF. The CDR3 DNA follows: TGTGCCAGCAGCTTGGGTGGCGGGGCTCGCGCGAATGAGCAGTTCTTC.

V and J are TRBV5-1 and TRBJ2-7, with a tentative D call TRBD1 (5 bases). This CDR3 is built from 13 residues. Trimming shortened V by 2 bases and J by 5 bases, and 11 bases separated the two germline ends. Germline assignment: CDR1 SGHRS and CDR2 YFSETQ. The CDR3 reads CASSLGVSHEQYF. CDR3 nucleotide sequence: TGCGCCAGCAGCTTAGGGGTGTCCCACGAGCAGTACTTC.

The CDR3 coding sequence is TGCGCCAGCAGCTTGGACTTTAGCGGGGAGCTGTTTTTT. This sequence encodes CASSLDFSGELFF. The chain recombines TRBV5-1 with TRBJ2-2; D is ambiguous. The V end was cut by 0 bases, the J end by 7 bases, with 7 bases between. This CDR3 has 13 residues. Germline CDR1 and CDR2: SGHRS and YFSETQ.

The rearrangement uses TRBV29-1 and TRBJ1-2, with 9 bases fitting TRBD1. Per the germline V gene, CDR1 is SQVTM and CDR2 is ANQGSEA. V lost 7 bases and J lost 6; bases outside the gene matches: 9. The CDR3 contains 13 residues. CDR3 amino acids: CSGDRELGDGYTF. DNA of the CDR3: TGCAGCGGGGACAGGGAGTTGGGTGATGGCTACACCTTC.

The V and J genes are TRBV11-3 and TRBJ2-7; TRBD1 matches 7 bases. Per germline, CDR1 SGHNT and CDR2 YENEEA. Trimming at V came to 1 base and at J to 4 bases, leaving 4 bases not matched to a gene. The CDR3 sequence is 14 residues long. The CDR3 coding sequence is TGTGCCAGCAGCTTAGGACCCAGGGGGTACGAGCAGTACTTC. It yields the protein CASSLGPRGYEQYF.